Shown below are 17 T cell receptor beta chains from a single sample sequenced in a study of monozygotic twins with inflammatory bowel disease. After re-calling the 5' RACE reads, TCRdb lists one entry per CDR3 protein, DNA absent. The sample holds around 200,000 distinct CDR3 sequences. Sequenced: blood. The receptors originated from a human donor with ulcerative colitis or Crohn's disease, or a healthy co-twin of an affected twin (not recorded which).

This rearrangement joins TRBV18 to TRBJ2-7; as DNA is missing, the TRBD1 call by TCRdb cannot be tested. Germline values: CDR1 KGHSH, CDR2 LQKENI. The CDR3 has 14 amino acids. Here the CDR3 reads CASSLTGFSYEQYF.

The chain is built from TRBV7-8 and TRBJ1-1; TCRdb gives TRBD1 as the D gene, but with no DNA this cannot be confirmed. The CDR3 consists of 14 residues. Looked up from germline, CDR1 is SGHVS and CDR2 is FQNEAQ. CDR3 residues: CASSWGRANTEAFF.

This rearrangement joins TRBV4-2 to TRBJ1-5; lacking DNA, the TRBD1 call made by TCRdb goes unchecked. In germline, CDR1 is LGHNA, CDR2 YNFKEQ. The CDR3 is made up of 16 amino acids. The CDR3 sequence: CASSQEVYDREQPQHF.

The chain has TRBV7-8 and TRBJ2-2. Per the germline V gene, CDR1 is SGHVS and CDR2 is FQNEAQ. The CDR3 consists of 16 residues. The CDR3 reads CASSLGVTANTGELFF. The variable domain in full, completed from reference TRBV7-8 and TRBJ2-2, reads GAGVSQSPRYKVAKRGQDVALRCDPISGHVSLFWYQQALGQGPEFLTYFQNEAQLDKSGLPSDRFFAERPEGSVSTLKIQRTQQEDSAVYLCASSLGVTANTGELFFGEGSRLTVL.

V and J are TRBV15 and TRBJ2-1; TCRdb selects TRBD1, and the lack of DNA leaves this call unchecked. Per the germline V gene, CDR1 is LNHNV and CDR2 is YYDKDF (reference sequence). CDR3 length: 14 amino acids. This CDR3 is CATSREPRVDEQFF. Supplemented by reference TRBV15 and TRBJ2-1, the full variable domain reads DAMVIQNPRYQVTQFGKPVTLSCSQTLNHNVMYWYQQKSSQAPKLLFHYYDKDFNNEADTPDNFQSRRPNTSFCFLDIRSPGLGDTAMYLCATSREPRVDEQFFGPGTRLTVL.

The rearrangement joins TRBV18 to TRBJ1-1; TCRdb's D call, TRBD1, is unchecked because there is no DNA. The CDR3 has 15 residues. CDR1 and CDR2 (germline): KGHSH, LQKENI. CDR3: CASSPLSGGDTEAFF.

The chain uses TRBV7-3 and TRBJ1-1; TCRdb gives TRBD1 as the D gene, but with no DNA this cannot be confirmed. The length of the CDR3 is 15 residues. Germline V CDR1 and CDR2: SGHTA, FQGTGA. CDR3 in amino acids: CASSPGAGFRTEAFF.

The gene calls are TRBV6-6 and TRBJ2-3; as DNA is missing, the TRBD2 call by TCRdb cannot be tested. Per germline, CDR1 MNHNY and CDR2 SVGAGI (reference sequence). There are 13 residues in the CDR3. CDR3: CASTATRGDTQYF.

The chain couples TRBV28 to TRBJ2-7; TCRdb selects TRBD1, and the lack of DNA leaves this call unchecked. This CDR3 is 14 amino acids long. Germline lookup yields CDR1 MDHEN and CDR2 SYDVKM. CDR3 sequence: CASSPFPKAYEQYF.

V gene TRBV27 combines with J gene TRBJ1-4; no DNA is available, so the TRBD1 call from TCRdb remains unchecked. Germline CDR1 is MNHEY and CDR2 is SMNVEV (reference sequence). There are 17 residues in the CDR3. The CDR3 loop reads CASSLSFGDATNEKLFF.

The rearrangement uses TRBV7-9 and TRBJ2-7; TCRdb lists TRBD2, though no DNA is available to test this call. CDR1 and CDR2 from the germline V gene are SEHNR and FQNEAQ (reference sequence). This CDR3 spans 12 amino acids. CDR3 sequence reads: CASSGGTSEQYF.

This rearrangement joins TRBV20-1 to TRBJ1-1. This CDR3 has 13 amino acids. Germline V gene sequence: CDR1 DFQATT, CDR2 SNEGSKA (reference sequence). The CDR3 sequence: CSARQSGNTEAFF.

The V and J genes are TRBV3-1 and TRBJ2-3. CDR1 and CDR2 (germline): LGHDT, YNNKEL (reference sequence). The CDR3 extends over 14 amino acids. This CDR3 reads CASSLFQNPDTQYF.

V gene TRBV20-1 combines with J gene TRBJ1-1; TCRdb calls TRBD1, which cannot be checked without DNA. CDR3 length equals 15 residues. From germline, CDR1 is DFQATT and CDR2 SNEGSKA (reference sequence). This CDR3 is CSARVLIGQANEAFF.

The chain employs TRBV6-6 and TRBJ1-1. The CDR3 loop spans 12 amino acids. Germline V gene data show CDR1 as MNHNY and CDR2 as SVGAGI (reference sequence). The CDR3 protein is CASLSRNTEAFF.

The chain's CDR3 is CASSLGDPGKDTQYF. The chain carries TRBV11-1 and TRBJ2-3; TCRdb proposes TRBD1, but this gene call is untestable without DNA. The CDR3 runs to 15 residues. Germline assignment: CDR1 SGHAT and CDR2 FQDESV (reference sequence).

V is TRBV5-1 and J is TRBJ2-7; the TCRdb call, TRBD1, lacks DNA for checking. The CDR3 length is 15 residues. CDR1 is SGHRS, CDR2 YFSETQ, per germline. CDR3 sequence: CASRRTGTMTYEQYF.